These 19 T cell receptor beta chains originate from one sample sequenced in a study of CD8 T cells in ankylosing spondylitis (dated by TCRdb to 2016 to 2017). Receptor amplification or capture employed 5' RACE. These reads were obtained on an Illumina HiSeq 2500. TCRdb reran the public reads through fastp at Q25 and MiXCR, keeping productive beta chains. Each entry merges the rows of one CDR3 protein and shows their most common DNA and genes. Within this sample are about 220,000 distinct CDR3 sequences, with about 26% of them counted one time only. More than 6.5% of the sample comes from the top ten. Sequencing was carried out using blood, either unsorted or a sorted T cell fraction (not recorded which). These receptors were collected from a male donor with ankylosing spondylitis or in good health (not recorded which).

This clonotype was recorded a few times. The rearrangement links TRBV29-1 to TRBJ1-1, with D hard to call. Germline-derived CDR1 and CDR2 are SQVTM and ANQGSEA. This CDR3 has 12 amino acids. V lost 5 bases and J 1 base, leaving 8 bases between the germline ends. The DNA for the CDR3 is TGCAGCGTTACAGAAGGGAACACTGAAGCTTTCTTT. It is translated as CSVTEGNTEAFF.

The chain joins TRBV20-1 to TRBJ2-7; 14 nucleotides match TRBD2. The V gene's germline CDR1 is DFQATT and CDR2 SNEGSKA (reference sequence). The J segment lost 7 bases and the V segment lost 1 base, leaving 6 bases of the junction unmatched. The CDR3 is 15 amino acids. The CDR3 sequence is CSARVGLAGVDEQYF. The CDR3 nucleotides read TGCAGTGCTAGAGTGGGACTAGCGGGAGTTGATGAGCAGTACTTC.

In its sample, this clonotype was seen many times. The chain carries TRBV5-1 and TRBJ2-3; 12 bases are a match to TRBD2. With 7 bases clipped from V and 0 bases from J, the junction kept 3 bases outside the gene matches. The CDR3 has 15 amino acids. Per the germline V gene, CDR1 is SGHRS and CDR2 is YFSETQ. The CDR3 DNA reads as TGCGCCAGCCGGACTAGCGGGACTAGCACAGATACGCAGTATTTT. Translation: CASRTSGTSTDTQYF.

In its sample, this clonotype was seen many times. The V and J genes are TRBV12-3 or TRBV12-4 and TRBJ2-1, with D perhaps matching TRBD2 (6 bases). V was trimmed by 4 bases and J by 0 bases, leaving 13 bases between them. The CDR3 spans 16 residues. The CDR3 bases are TGTGCCAGCAGTTCCGGACTACCGAGCTCCTACAATGAGCAGTTCTTC. It is translated as CASSSGLPSSYNEQFF.

Many counts were recorded for this clonotype. The V gene is TRBV29-1, the J gene TRBJ2-1; 7 nucleotides line up with TRBD2. There are 14 residues in the CDR3. Per germline, CDR1 SQVTM and CDR2 ANQGSEA. V lost 3 bases and J lost 2; bases outside the gene matches: 4. CDR3 sequence (DNA): TGCAGCGTTGATCGCGGGAGTGCCTACAATGAGCAGTTCTTC. The encoded protein is CSVDRGSAYNEQFF.

The V and J genes are TRBV7-3 and TRBJ1-6, with a tentative D call TRBD1 (6 bases). Germline CDR1 SGHTA, CDR2 FQGTGA. This CDR3 region has 15 residues. V lost 5 bases and J 6 bases, leaving 14 bases between the germline ends. The CDR3 sequence: CASSPRGGSNSPLHF. In DNA, the CDR3 is TGTGCCAGCAGCCCCAGGGGAGGGAGTAATTCACCCCTCCACTTT.

The chain carries TRBV12-5 and TRBJ2-3; D gene ambiguous. Germline CDR1 is LGHNT and CDR2 is FRNRAP. The CDR3 runs to 14 residues. Trimming took off 3 bases at V and 7 bases at J, with 14 bases between the two ends. The CDR3 nucleotides read TGTGCTAGTGGTTTTGATATGAAGAGTTATACGCAGTATTTT. It codes for CASGFDMKSYTQYF.

The table lists this clonotype with many counts. The rearrangement joins TRBV24-1 to TRBJ1-5; possibly TRBD1 for D (6 bases). This CDR3 is built from 16 residues. Germline CDR1 reads KGHDR; CDR2 reads SFDVKD. Trimming shortened V by 5 bases and J by 2 bases, and 15 bases separated the two germline ends. In DNA, the CDR3 is TGTGCCACCAGTGGCGGCCAATCAGGGGGCAATCAGCCCCAGCATTTT. It specifies CATSGGQSGGNQPQHF.

J is TRBJ2-1 and V is TRBV3-1; D gene uncertain. The CDR3 length is 15 residues. Germline V gene lookup returns CDR1 LGHDT and CDR2 YNNKEL (reference sequence). V shed 0 bases and J shed 4 bases, with 10 bases lying between them. The CDR3 is CASSQDGRIYNEQFF. The DNA for the CDR3 is TGTGCCAGCAGCCAAGACGGAAGGATATACAATGAGCAGTTCTTC.

The V gene is TRBV5-1, the J gene TRBJ2-7; 11 nucleotides line up with TRBD1. There are 16 residues in the CDR3. Trimming took 4 bases from V and 1 from J; bases not matched to a gene: 7. CDR1 and CDR2 (germline): SGHRS, YFSETQ. CDR3 sequence: CASSLNGQGASYEQYF. CDR3 DNA: TGCGCCAGCAGCCTGAACGGACAGGGGGCTTCCTACGAGCAGTACTTC.

Many counts were recorded for this clonotype. The rearrangement uses TRBV20-1 and TRBJ2-7; D unclear. CDR3 length: 12 residues. The germline CDR1 and CDR2 sequences are DFQATT and SNEGSKA (reference sequence). Trimming took 4 bases from V and 3 from J, leaving 10 bases between them. The chain's CDR3 is CSATSGVYEQYF. The DNA of the CDR3 is TGCAGTGCTACTTCGGGCGTCTACGAGCAGTACTTC.

This clonotype has just a few counts. This chain connects TRBV20-1 to TRBJ2-1; the match to TRBD2 covers 13 bases. The J segment lost 4 bases and the V segment lost 6 bases, leaving 6 bases of the junction unmatched. The CDR3 has 15 amino acids. The germline CDR1 and CDR2 sequences are DFQATT and SNEGSKA (reference sequence). The chain's CDR3 is CSAKTSGRPYNEQFF. DNA for the CDR3: TGCAGTGCCAAGACTAGCGGGAGGCCGTACAATGAGCAGTTCTTC.

This clonotype was recorded a few times. The chain employs TRBV15 and TRBJ2-7, with D possibly being TRBD2 (6 bases). With 1 base removed from V and 3 bases from J, the gap between germline ends came to 13 bases. CDR1 and CDR2 from the germline V gene are LNHNV and YYDKDF (reference sequence). The CDR3 loop spans 15 amino acids. Here the CDR3 reads CATSRVGGKGYEQYF. CDR3 DNA: TGTGCCACCAGCAGAGTGGGGGGAAAGGGCTACGAGCAGTACTTC. Filled out from reference TRBV15 and TRBJ2-7, the complete variable domain reads DAMVIQNPRYQVTQFGKPVTLSCSQTLNHNVMYWYQQKSSQAPKLLFHYYDKDFNNEADTPDNFQSRRPNTSFCFLDIRSPGLGDTAMYLCATSRVGGKGYEQYFGPGTRLTVT.

The gene calls are TRBV28 and TRBJ2-1, with 13 nucleotides matching TRBD2. This CDR3 contains 19 residues. The V segment lost 6 bases and the J segment 4 bases; nucleotides outside the gene matches: 15. Germline CDR1 MDHEN, CDR2 SYDVKM. The CDR3 DNA is TGTGCCAGCAGCGCGTGGACTAGCGGGAGCGCGGGTGGTTACAATGAGCAGTTCTTC. Translating it yields CASSAWTSGSAGGYNEQFF.

There are many counts of this clonotype. The chain combines TRBV10-1 with TRBJ2-7, with D possibly being TRBD1 (5 bases). Trimming stripped 3 bases from V and 7 bases from J, with 13 bases between. Germline V gene sequence: CDR1 WNHNN, CDR2 SYGVQD (reference sequence). The CDR3 consists of 13 residues. CDR3 sequence (DNA): TGCGCCAGCAGTGATGGGGCCCAGGGAGAGCAGTACTTC. The encoded protein is CASSDGAQGEQYF.

The chain joins TRBV20-1 to TRBJ2-1; 7 bases are shared with TRBD2. Trimming at V came to 3 bases and at J to 1 base, leaving 15 bases not matched to a gene. The CDR3 is 18 amino acids. Germline CDR1 reads DFQATT; CDR2 reads SNEGSKA (reference sequence). CDR3 bases: TGCAGTGCTAGCCCCCCCCCCTGGCGGGAGCAATCCTACAATGAGCAGTTCTTC. Encoded protein: CSASPPPWREQSYNEQFF.

The chain recombines TRBV12-3 or TRBV12-4 with TRBJ2-5; 14 bases are shared with TRBD2. The CDR3 totals 15 residues. J was trimmed by 4 bases and V by 6 bases; bases with no gene match: 4. The CDR3 spells CASRAGLAGVETQYF. Here the CDR3 DNA reads TGTGCCAGCAGAGCGGGACTAGCGGGAGTAGAGACCCAGTACTTC.

This clonotype was found many times. The genes are TRBV5-1 and TRBJ2-5; D remains unclear. Germline lookup yields CDR1 SGHRS and CDR2 YFSETQ. The CDR3 runs 13 residues. V lost 0 bases, J lost 4 bases, and 7 bases lay in between. The CDR3 loop reads CASSLVMGETQYF. CDR3 coding DNA: TGCGCCAGCAGCTTGGTAATGGGAGAGACCCAGTACTTC.

In its sample, this clonotype was seen many times. This sequence joins TRBV2 and TRBJ1-4; D unclear. Germline V gene sequence: CDR1 SNHLY, CDR2 FYNNEI. V lost 7 bases to trimming and J lost 7 bases, with 13 bases between them. The CDR3 has 13 residues. In DNA, the CDR3 is TGTGCCAGCACATGGACGTTGGGTGAAAAACTGTTTTTT. Translating gives CASTWTLGEKLFF.